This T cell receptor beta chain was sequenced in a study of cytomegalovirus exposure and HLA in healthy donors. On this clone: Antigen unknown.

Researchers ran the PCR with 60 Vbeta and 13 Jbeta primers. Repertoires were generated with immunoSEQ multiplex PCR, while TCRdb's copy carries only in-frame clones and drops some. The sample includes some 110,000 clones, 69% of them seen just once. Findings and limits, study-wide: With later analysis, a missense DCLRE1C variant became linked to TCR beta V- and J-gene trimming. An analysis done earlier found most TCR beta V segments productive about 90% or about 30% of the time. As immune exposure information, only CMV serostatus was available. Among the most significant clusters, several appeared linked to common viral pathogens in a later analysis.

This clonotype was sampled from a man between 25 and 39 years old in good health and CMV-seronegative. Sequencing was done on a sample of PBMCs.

The CDR3: CASSLRWRRDETQYF. In nucleotides, the CDR3 is TGTGCCAGCAGTTTAAGGTGGAGGCGGGACGAGACCCAGTACTTC. The V call is TRBV27, the J call TRBJ2-5; the D gene is possibly TRBD2 (6 bases). CDR1 and CDR2 (germline): MNHEY, SMNVEV (reference sequence). V was shortened by 2 bases and J by 5 bases, with 15 bases between the two germline ends. The CDR3 extends over 15 amino acids.